The rows below give T cell receptor beta chains drawn from one sample of a study of identical twins. TCRdb analysed the 5' RACE reads with MiXCR anew, one entry per CDR3 protein. Of about 530,000 distinct CDR3 sequences in the sample, roughly 15% were seen once. This same sample was also taken into another study, of yellow fever vaccine responses in identical twins.

The sequenced sample was CD4+ T cells sorted from blood. The source of these receptors is a woman between 18 and 30 years old in good health. CDR3s include the opening cysteine and the closing phenylalanine or tryptophan. A D gene is named only where the DNA matches it firmly. Clone size is stated in some rows and not others, as once, few, many or a class when expanded.

V: TRBV18; D: .; J: TRBJ2-1; size: few; CDR3: CASSPVRGEQFF; DNA: TGTGCCAGCTCACCGGTAAGGGGTGAGCAGTTCTTC
V: TRBV5-1; D: .; J: TRBJ2-2; size: .; CDR3: CASSPGTKANTGELFF; DNA: TGCGCCAGCAGCCCAGGGACAAAAGCGAACACCGGGGAGCTGTTTTTT
V: TRBV12-3/TRBV12-4; D: .; J: TRBJ2-1; size: few; CDR3: CASSLLRGTQFF; DNA: TGTGCCAGCAGTTTATTACGGGGAACACAGTTCTTC
V: TRBV3-1; D: TRBD2; J: TRBJ2-7; size: .; CDR3: CASSQGGGYEQYF; DNA: TGTGCCAGCAGCCAAGGCGGGGGGTACGAGCAGTACTTC
V: TRBV20-1; D: TRBD2; J: TRBJ2-5; size: .; CDR3: CSATGGVTETQYF; DNA: TGCAGTGCTACCGGGGGGGTTACGGAGACCCAGTACTTC
V: TRBV28; D: .; J: TRBJ2-2; size: few; CDR3: CASSSNSQGPTGELFF; DNA: TGTGCCAGCAGTAGCAATTCTCAGGGGCCCACCGGGGAGCTGTTTTTT
V: TRBV28; D: .; J: TRBJ1-5; size: .; CDR3: CASRGGTITPQHF; DNA: TGTGCCAGCAGGGGGGGTACAATCACGCCCCAGCATTTT
V: TRBV7-2; D: TRBD2; J: TRBJ2-1; size: few; CDR3: CASSSYSGRSFF; DNA: TGTGCCAGCAGCTCCTATAGCGGGAGATCGTTCTTC
V: TRBV5-4; D: .; J: TRBJ2-2; size: .; CDR3: CASSLFGGVNTGELFF; DNA: TGTGCCAGCAGCTTGTTCGGCGGGGTGAACACCGGGGAGCTGTTTTTT
V: TRBV4-1; D: .; J: TRBJ2-7; size: few; CDR3: CASSQTQGLWQYF; DNA: TGCGCCAGCAGCCAGACCCAGGGGCTTTGGCAGTACTTC
V: TRBV20-1; D: TRBD2; J: TRBJ2-2; size: few; CDR3: CSARPPGLVARELFF; DNA: TGCAGTGCTAGACCTCCCGGACTAGTCGCCCGGGAGCTGTTTTTT
V: TRBV5-1; D: .; J: TRBJ1-4; size: .; CDR3: CASSDGQSWEKLFF; DNA: TGCGCCAGCAGCGACGGACAGTCCTGGGAAAAACTGTTTTTT
V: TRBV5-1; D: TRBD2; J: TRBJ2-5; size: few; CDR3: CASSPTSAQETQYF; DNA: TGCGCCAGCAGCCCGACTAGCGCACAAGAGACCCAGTACTTC
V: TRBV4-1; D: .; J: TRBJ2-1; size: few; CDR3: CASSQDGSRALSSYNEQFF; DNA: TGCGCCAGCAGCCAAGATGGTTCGAGGGCCCTGAGCTCCTACAATGAGCAGTTCTTC
V: TRBV7-9; D: .; J: TRBJ1-3; size: few; CDR3: CASIATGNTIYF; DNA: TGTGCCAGCATAGCGACTGGAAACACCATATATTTT
V: TRBV7-9; D: .; J: TRBJ1-3; size: .; CDR3: CASSLFSSHFGNTIYF; DNA: TGTGCCAGCAGCCTATTTTCCAGCCATTTTGGAAACACCATATATTTT
V: TRBV7-9; D: .; J: TRBJ1-1; size: .; CDR3: CASSSLQGSTEAFF; DNA: TGTGCCAGCAGCTCACTACAGGGTTCCACTGAAGCTTTCTTT
V: TRBV6-1; D: TRBD1; J: TRBJ1-1; size: .; CDR3: CASSRAGTGNPEAFF; DNA: TGTGCCAGCAGTCGGGCCGGGACAGGGAACCCTGAAGCTTTCTTT
V: TRBV19; D: .; J: TRBJ2-7; size: .; CDR3: CARVVHIPGLNQDEQYF; DNA: TGTGCCAGGGTCGTCCATATACCGGGACTCAACCAAGACGAGCAGTACTTC
V: TRBV4-1; D: .; J: TRBJ1-1; size: .; CDR3: CASSQVLGNTEAFF; DNA: TGCGCCAGCAGCCAAGTTTTGGGGAACACTGAAGCTTTCTTT
V: TRBV29-1; D: .; J: TRBJ1-2; size: .; CDR3: CSVEDGEDF; DNA: TGCAGCGTTGAAGATGGAGAGGACTTC
V: TRBV20-1; D: .; J: TRBJ1-2; size: few; CDR3: CSAPPSIPRGDGYTF; DNA: TGCAGTGCTCCGCCTTCGATTCCCCGAGGGGATGGCTACACCTTC
V: TRBV24-1; D: TRBD2; J: TRBJ2-5; size: few; CDR3: CATSDPRSGEETQYF; DNA: TGTGCCACCAGTGATCCCAGGAGCGGGGAAGAGACCCAGTACTTC
V: TRBV20-1; D: .; J: TRBJ1-6; size: many; CDR3: CSARVPNSPLHF; DNA: TGCAGTGCTAGAGTCCCAAATTCACCCCTCCACTTT
V: TRBV2; D: TRBD2; J: TRBJ2-5; size: .; CDR3: CASSWSGGAAETQYF; DNA: TGTGCCAGCAGTTGGAGCGGGGGGGCCGCGGAGACCCAGTACTTC
V: TRBV29-1; D: TRBD1; J: TRBJ2-1; size: .; CDR3: CSVAGGNEQFF; DNA: TGCAGCGTAGCAGGGGGCAATGAGCAGTTCTTC
V: TRBV7-9; D: .; J: TRBJ1-2; size: few; CDR3: CASSLDGTHVPGGYTF; DNA: TGTGCCAGCAGCTTAGACGGGACTCACGTACCCGGAGGCTACACCTTC
V: TRBV27; D: .; J: TRBJ1-2; size: .; CDR3: CASSSGTYGYTF; DNA: TGTGCCAGCAGTAGCGGGACCTATGGCTACACCTTC
V: TRBV27; D: .; J: TRBJ2-7; size: few; CDR3: CASSSLRDNYEQYF; DNA: TGTGCCAGCAGTTCCCTCCGAGACAACTACGAGCAGTACTTC
V: TRBV28; D: TRBD2; J: TRBJ2-3; size: few; CDR3: CASSPGTSRTRPYF; DNA: TGTGCCAGCAGTCCAGGGACTAGCAGGACGCGTCCGTATTTT
V: TRBV24-1; D: .; J: TRBJ2-2; size: few; CDR3: CATSERWGTNTGELFF; DNA: TGTGCCACCAGTGAAAGGTGGGGGACGAACACCGGGGAGCTGTTTTTT
V: TRBV5-1; D: .; J: TRBJ2-3; size: few; CDR3: CASSSPGQSGDTQYF; DNA: TGCGCCAGCAGCTCCCCCGGCCAGTCCGGGGATACGCAGTATTTT